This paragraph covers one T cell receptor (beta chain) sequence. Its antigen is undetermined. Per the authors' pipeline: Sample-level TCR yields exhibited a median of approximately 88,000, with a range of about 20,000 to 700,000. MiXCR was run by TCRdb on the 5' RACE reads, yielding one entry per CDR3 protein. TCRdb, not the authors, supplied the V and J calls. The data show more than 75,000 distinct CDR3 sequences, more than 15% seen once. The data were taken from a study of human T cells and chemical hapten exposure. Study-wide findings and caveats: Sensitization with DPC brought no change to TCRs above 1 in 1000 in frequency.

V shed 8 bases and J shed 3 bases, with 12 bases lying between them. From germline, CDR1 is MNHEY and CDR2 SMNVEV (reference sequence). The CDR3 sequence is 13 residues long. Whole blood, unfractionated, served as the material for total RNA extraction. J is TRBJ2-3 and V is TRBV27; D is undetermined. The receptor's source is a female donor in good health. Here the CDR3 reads CASVARQTDTQYF. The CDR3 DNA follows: TGTGCCAGCGTAGCCCGGCAGACAGATACGCAGTATTTT.